This T cell receptor (beta chain) was captured in a study of beta chain features in type 1 diabetes. The overall study: All samples combined gave about 100 million sorted cells for examination.

On average, the one heparinised blood draw given by each donor was roughly 100 mL. Sorting with CD45RO/CCR7/CD25/CD127/CD95/CD27 yielded naive, central memory, regulatory and stem-like memory CD4+ cells. Germline V gene lookup returns CDR1 MGHDK and CDR2 SYGVNS. Between the trimmed V and J ends, which lost 6 bases and 11 bases, there was a span of 11 bases. This CDR3 contains 11 residues. The sample holds a few counts of this clone. The antigen is undetermined. Broader study findings: Within the patient group, naive, central memory and Treg TCRB repertoires appeared more similar to each other than within healthy donors. Researchers report that Type 1 diabetes patients had moderately but significantly shorter TCRB CDR3s across all four CD4+ subsets.

Every bit of the isolated RNA underwent reverse transcription, so sequencing read expressed TCRB transcripts. The protocol was immunoSEQ multiplex PCR, while the TCRdb copy is restricted to in-frame clones and leaves out a portion. The table records about 700,000 clones, around an eighth of them present only once. Input material: naive CD4+ T cells from blood. The TCR was taken from a man in his late teens or twenties with type 1 diabetes. The rearrangement joins TRBV25-1 to TRBJ2-1; either TRBD1 or TRBD2 may supply D (6 bases each). For the CDR3, the DNA is TGTGCCAGCAGGGAAGGGGGGAAGCAGTTCTTC. Amino acids: CASREGGKQFF.